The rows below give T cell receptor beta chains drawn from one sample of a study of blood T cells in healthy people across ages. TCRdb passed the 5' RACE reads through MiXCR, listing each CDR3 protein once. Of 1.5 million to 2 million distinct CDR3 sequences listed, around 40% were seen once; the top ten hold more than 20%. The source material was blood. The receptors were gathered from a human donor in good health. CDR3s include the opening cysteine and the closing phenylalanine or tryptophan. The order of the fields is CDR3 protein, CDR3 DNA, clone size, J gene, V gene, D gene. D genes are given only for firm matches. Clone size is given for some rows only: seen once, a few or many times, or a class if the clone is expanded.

CSGTVGSGYTF TGCAGCGGGACAGTTGGAAGTGGCTACACCTTC NA TRBJ1-2 TRBV29-1 NA
CASSQEKNTQYF TGTGCCAGCAGCCAAGAAAAGAATACGCAGTATTTT once TRBJ2-3 TRBV3-1 NA
CASSLVAGSPYEQYF TGCGCCAGCAGCCTAGTAGCGGGGTCCCCCTACGAGCAGTACTTC NA TRBJ2-7 TRBV5-1 TRBD2
CASSLNPTAEYEQYF TGTGCCAGCAGCCTTAACCCGACCGCCGAGTACGAGCAGTACTTC NA TRBJ2-7 TRBV3-1 NA
CASSGTGWAGTEAFF TGTGCCAGCAGCGGAACAGGGTGGGCTGGAACTGAAGCTTTCTTT NA TRBJ1-1 TRBV9 NA
CASSLDGGREQYF TGTGCCAGCAGTTTAGACGGAGGAAGGGAGCAGTACTTC NA TRBJ2-7 TRBV28 NA
CASSPDPREQFF TGTGCCAGCTCACCAGACCCCAGGGAGCAGTTCTTC few TRBJ2-1 TRBV18 NA
CASSQGLDTEAFF TGCGCCAGCAGCCAGGGTTTGGACACTGAAGCTTTCTTT few TRBJ1-1 TRBV18 NA
CAISEGQGKESGYTF TGTGCCATCAGTGAGGGACAGGGGAAGGAGAGTGGCTACACCTTC NA TRBJ1-2 TRBV10-3 TRBD1
CSASRGDTYEQYF TGCAGTGCTTCCCGGGGGGATACCTACGAGCAGTACTTC many TRBJ2-7 TRBV20-1 TRBD2
CASSSPRPGLALVQFF TGTGCCAGCAGCAGCCCCCGCCCGGGACTAGCTCTAGTGCAGTTCTTC NA TRBJ2-1 TRBV6-5 TRBD2
CSAWDQRGAHDEQYF TGCAGTGCTTGGGACCAGCGGGGGGCCCATGATGAGCAGTACTTC NA TRBJ2-7 TRBV20-1 TRBD2
CASLRGGGYEQYF TGTGCCAGCTTGCGGGGAGGGGGCTACGAGCAGTACTTC few TRBJ2-7 TRBV6-4 NA
CATTKQGLEGYTF TGTGCCACGACCAAACAGGGGCTAGAGGGCTACACCTTC NA TRBJ1-2 TRBV15 TRBD1
CASWAGEVQYF TGTGCCAGTTGGGCGGGAGAAGTGCAGTATTTT NA TRBJ2-3 TRBV19 TRBD2
CASSTGTDEQYF TGTGCCAGCAGTACCGGGACAGACGAGCAGTACTTC NA TRBJ2-7 TRBV13 TRBD1
CSARDLVQGSSYNEQFF TGCAGTGCTAGAGATTTAGTTCAGGGCAGCTCCTACAATGAGCAGTTCTTC NA TRBJ2-1 TRBV20-1 NA
CSVAEGAAGELFF TGCAGCGTTGCGGAGGGTGCGGCCGGGGAGCTGTTTTTT few TRBJ2-2 TRBV29-1 NA
CASSPPWRGDQNEQFF TGTGCCAGCTCACCACCGTGGCGGGGGGATCAAAATGAGCAGTTCTTC NA TRBJ2-1 TRBV18 TRBD2
CASSSGQGLNIQYF TGTGCCAGCTCATCGGGACAGGGGCTGAACATTCAGTACTTC few TRBJ2-4 TRBV18 TRBD1
CASRRRTSGLSSYNEQFF TGTGCCAGCAGACGGAGGACTAGCGGCCTGAGCTCCTACAATGAGCAGTTCTTC NA TRBJ2-1 TRBV6-2/TRBV6-3 TRBD2
CASSPPGRGWTPLHF TGTGCCAGCAGCCCACCCGGGAGGGGTTGGACACCCCTCCACTTT NA TRBJ1-6 TRBV7-2 NA
CSAPKFSGGEQYF TGTAGTGCCCCTAAATTTTCGGGGGGCGAGCAGTACTTC NA TRBJ2-7 TRBV20-1 TRBD2
CASSESGAGYGYTF TGTGCCAGCAGTGAGTCCGGGGCAGGCTATGGCTACACCTTC NA TRBJ1-2 TRBV25-1 NA
CSARDRGVQFF TGCAGTGCCCGGGACAGAGGCGTGCAGTTCTTC NA TRBJ2-1 TRBV20-1 TRBD1
CASSPASGGAIVEQFF TGTGCCAGCAGTCCAGCTAGCGGGGGGGCGATTGTTGAGCAGTTCTTC few TRBJ2-1 TRBV7-9 TRBD2
CASSLQDSGTYEQYF TGCGCCAGCAGCTTGCAGGACAGCGGGACCTACGAGCAGTACTTC NA TRBJ2-7 TRBV5-1 NA
CASSLEGVGGYTF TGTGCCAGCAGTTTAGAGGGGGTAGGTGGCTACACCTTC NA TRBJ1-2 TRBV12-3/TRBV12-4 NA
CASSYGWLAGRSTDTQYF TGTGCCAGCAGTTACGGGTGGCTAGCGGGGCGAAGCACAGATACGCAGTATTTT once TRBJ2-3 TRBV6-2/TRBV6-3 TRBD2
CSVRSSEQFF TGCAGCGTTCGGAGCTCTGAGCAGTTCTTC few TRBJ2-1 TRBV29-1 NA
CASSFWERDSPLHF TGTGCCAGCAGCTTTTGGGAAAGGGATTCACCCCTCCACTTT NA TRBJ1-6 TRBV7-9 NA
CAISEGTGVEKRFF TGTGCCATCAGTGAGGGGACAGGGGTTGAAAAACGGTTTTTT once TRBJ1-4 TRBV10-3 TRBD1
CAISDDPTVGGYTF TGTGCCATCAGTGACGATCCTACCGTGGGTGGCTACACCTTC NA TRBJ1-2 TRBV10-3 NA
CASSQDLFREETQYF TGTGCCAGCAGCCAAGATCTATTCCGGGAGGAGACCCAGTACTTC few TRBJ2-5 TRBV14 NA
CASSPIPPPEEQYF TGTGCCAGCAGTCCGATTCCACCCCCGGAGGAGCAGTACTTC NA TRBJ2-7 TRBV6-5 NA
CSARAYNYNEQFF TGCAGTGCTAGGGCTTACAACTACAATGAGCAGTTCTTC NA TRBJ2-1 TRBV20-1 NA
CASSQDWVRGEQYF TGTGCCAGCAGCCAAGATTGGGTTAGGGGGGAGCAGTACTTC few TRBJ2-5 TRBV14 NA
CASSYLTPTVGYEQYF TGTGCCAGCAGTTACCTCACTCCTACGGTGGGCTACGAGCAGTACTTC few TRBJ2-7 TRBV27 NA
CASSYLDTRETQYF TGTGCCAGCAGCTACCTAGATACCCGAGAGACCCAGTACTTC once TRBJ2-5 TRBV5-6 NA
CASRRGGAGELFF TGTGCCAGCAGGAGAGGGGGTGCCGGGGAGCTGTTTTTT once TRBJ2-2 TRBV12-3/TRBV12-4 NA
CASSLRSSGEQYF TGTGCCAGCAGCTTAAGATCTTCGGGGGAGCAGTACTTC few TRBJ2-7 TRBV7-2 NA
CASSSVRDRGLEGQETQYF TGTGCCAGCAGTTCTGTCCGGGACAGGGGACTCGAGGGCCAAGAGACCCAGTACTTC few TRBJ2-5 TRBV12-3/TRBV12-4 TRBD1